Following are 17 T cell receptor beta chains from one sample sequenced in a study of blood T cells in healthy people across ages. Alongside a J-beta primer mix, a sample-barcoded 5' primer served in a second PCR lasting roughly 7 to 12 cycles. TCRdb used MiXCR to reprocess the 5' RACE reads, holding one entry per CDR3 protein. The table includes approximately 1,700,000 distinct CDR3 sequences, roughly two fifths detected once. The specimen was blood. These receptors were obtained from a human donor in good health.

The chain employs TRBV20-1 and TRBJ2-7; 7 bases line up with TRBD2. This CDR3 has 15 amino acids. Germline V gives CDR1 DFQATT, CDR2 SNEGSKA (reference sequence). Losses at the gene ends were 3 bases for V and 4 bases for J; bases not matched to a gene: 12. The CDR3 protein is CSASPGAGSAYEQYF. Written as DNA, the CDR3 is TGCAGTGCTAGCCCTGGAGCGGGAAGTGCATACGAGCAGTACTTC.

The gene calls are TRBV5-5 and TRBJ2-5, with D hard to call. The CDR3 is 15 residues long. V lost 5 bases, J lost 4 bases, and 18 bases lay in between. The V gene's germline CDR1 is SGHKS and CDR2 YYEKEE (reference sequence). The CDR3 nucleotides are TGTGCCAGCAGTCCAATGGGTAGTAGCCTAGAGACCCAGTACTTC. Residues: CASSPMGSSLETQYF.

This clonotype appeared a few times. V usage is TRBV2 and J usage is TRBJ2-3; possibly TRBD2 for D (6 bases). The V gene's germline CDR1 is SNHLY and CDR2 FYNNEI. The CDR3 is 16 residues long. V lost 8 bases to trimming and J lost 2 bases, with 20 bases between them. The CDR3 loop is CASPKTAGPHTDTQYF. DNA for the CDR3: TGTGCCAGCCCGAAGACTGCGGGACCCCACACAGATACGCAGTATTTT.

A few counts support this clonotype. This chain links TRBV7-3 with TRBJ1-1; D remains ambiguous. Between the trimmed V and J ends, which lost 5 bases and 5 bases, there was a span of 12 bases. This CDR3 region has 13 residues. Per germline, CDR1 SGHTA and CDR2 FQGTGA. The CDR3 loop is CASSQQRETEAFF. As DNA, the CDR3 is TGTGCCAGCAGCCAACAGAGGGAAACTGAAGCTTTCTTT.

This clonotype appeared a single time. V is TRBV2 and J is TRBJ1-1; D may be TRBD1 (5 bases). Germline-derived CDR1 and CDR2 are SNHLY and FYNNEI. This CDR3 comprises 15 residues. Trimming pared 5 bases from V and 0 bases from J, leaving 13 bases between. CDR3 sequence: CASSKYQGMNTEAFF. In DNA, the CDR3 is TGTGCCAGCAGTAAATATCAGGGTATGAACACTGAAGCTTTCTTT.

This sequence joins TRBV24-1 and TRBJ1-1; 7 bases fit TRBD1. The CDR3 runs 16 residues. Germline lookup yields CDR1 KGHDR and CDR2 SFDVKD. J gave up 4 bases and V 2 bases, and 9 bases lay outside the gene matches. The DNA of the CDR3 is TGTGCCACCAGTGATTCCCGACAGGGATCGGGCACTGAAGCTTTCTTT. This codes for CATSDSRQGSGTEAFF.

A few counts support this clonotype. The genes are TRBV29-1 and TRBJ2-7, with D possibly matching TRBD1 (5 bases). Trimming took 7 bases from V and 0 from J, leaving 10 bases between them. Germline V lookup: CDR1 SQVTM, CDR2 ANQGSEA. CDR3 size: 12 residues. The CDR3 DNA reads TGCAGCGCGGCAGGGAACTCCTACGAGCAGTACTTC. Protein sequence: CSAAGNSYEQYF.

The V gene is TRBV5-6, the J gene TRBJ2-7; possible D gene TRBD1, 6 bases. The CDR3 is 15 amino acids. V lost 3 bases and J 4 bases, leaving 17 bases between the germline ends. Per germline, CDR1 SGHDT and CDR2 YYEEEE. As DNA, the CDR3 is TGTGCCAGCAGCTCATTCCGGGACAAGTTTTACGAGCAGTACTTC. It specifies CASSSFRDKFYEQYF. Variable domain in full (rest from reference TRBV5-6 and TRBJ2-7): DAGVTQSPTHLIKTRGQQVTLRCSPKSGHDTVSWYQQALGQGPQFIFQYYEEEERQRGNFPDRFSGHQFPNYSSELNVNALLLGDSALYLCASSSFRDKFYEQYFGPGTRLTVT.

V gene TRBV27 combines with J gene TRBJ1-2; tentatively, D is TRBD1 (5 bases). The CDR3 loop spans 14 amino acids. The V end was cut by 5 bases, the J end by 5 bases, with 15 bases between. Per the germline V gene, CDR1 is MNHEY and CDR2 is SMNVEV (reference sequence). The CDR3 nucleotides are TGTGCCAGCAGTCCACGACAGCTCGGGTATGGCTACACCTTC. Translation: CASSPRQLGYGYTF.

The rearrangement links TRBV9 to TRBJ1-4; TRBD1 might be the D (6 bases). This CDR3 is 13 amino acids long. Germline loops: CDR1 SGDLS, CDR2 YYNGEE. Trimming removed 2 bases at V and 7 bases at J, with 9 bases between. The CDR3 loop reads CASSVGTTEKLFF. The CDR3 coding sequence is TGTGCCAGCAGCGTCGGGACAACTGAAAAACTGTTTTTT.

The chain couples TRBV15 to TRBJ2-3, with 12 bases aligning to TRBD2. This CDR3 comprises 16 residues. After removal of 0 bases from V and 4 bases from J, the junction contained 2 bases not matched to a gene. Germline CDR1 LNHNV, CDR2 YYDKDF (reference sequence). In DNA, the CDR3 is TGTGCCACCAGCAGAGAGGCTAGCGGGGGGGCAGATACGCAGTATTTT. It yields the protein CATSREASGGADTQYF.

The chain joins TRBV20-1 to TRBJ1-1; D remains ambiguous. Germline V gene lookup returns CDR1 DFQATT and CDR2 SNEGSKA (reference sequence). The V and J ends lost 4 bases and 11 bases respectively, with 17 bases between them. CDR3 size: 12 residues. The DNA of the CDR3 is TGCAGTGCTACAGATGGTCCGCCGGGGGCTTTCTTT. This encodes CSATDGPPGAFF.

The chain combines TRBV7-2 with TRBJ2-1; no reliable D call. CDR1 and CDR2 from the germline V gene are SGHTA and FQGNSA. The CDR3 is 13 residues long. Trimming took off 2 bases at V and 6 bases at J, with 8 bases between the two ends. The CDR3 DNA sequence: TGTGCCAGCAGCTTACGGCTCCTCAATGAGCAGTTCTTC. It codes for CASSLRLLNEQFF.

The CDR3 nucleotides read TGTGCCACCAGCAGAGGTTGGGCAGAACAAGAGACCCAGTACTTC. Translating it yields CATSRGWAEQETQYF. This chain links TRBV15 with TRBJ2-5; no reliable D call. The CDR3 covers 15 residues. The germline V gene encodes CDR1 LNHNV and CDR2 YYDKDF (reference sequence). Between the trimmed V and J ends, which lost 1 base and 2 bases, there was a span of 11 bases.

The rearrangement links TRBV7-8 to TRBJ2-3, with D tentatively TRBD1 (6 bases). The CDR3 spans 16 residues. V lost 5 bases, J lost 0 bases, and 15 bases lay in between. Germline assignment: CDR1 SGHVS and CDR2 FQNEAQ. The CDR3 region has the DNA TGTGCCAGCAGCCTCCGGGACACCTCTAGCACAGATACGCAGTATTTT. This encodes CASSLRDTSSTDTQYF.

The CDR3 is CASSSLGDRGYGYTF. DNA of the CDR3: TGTGCCAGCAGTTCCCTAGGGGACAGGGGCTATGGCTACACCTTC. The rearrangement joins TRBV12-3 or TRBV12-4 to TRBJ1-2; 10 bases are a match to TRBD1. The CDR3 runs to 15 residues. V lost 4 bases, J lost 4 bases, and 6 bases stayed unmatched.

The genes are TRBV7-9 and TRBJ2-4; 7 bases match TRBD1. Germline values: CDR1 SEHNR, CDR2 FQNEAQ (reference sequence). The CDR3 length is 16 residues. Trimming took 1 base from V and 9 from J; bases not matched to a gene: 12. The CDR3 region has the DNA TGTGCCAGCAGCTTAGGGTACTTGGGACAGATTGTCATTCAGTACTTC. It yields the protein CASSLGYLGQIVIQYF.